These 23 T cell receptor beta chains came from one sample sequenced in a study of tumor and adjacent non-tumor tissue in lung cancer. The template was RNA from unsorted bulk tissue. More than 3 cm separated this lung sample from the edge of the tumor. Three rounds of nested PCR, following a modified ARM-PCR protocol, produced the TCRbeta library. TCRdb re-analysed the multiplex PCR reads in MiXCR, keeping a single row per CDR3 protein. Among some 99,000 distinct CDR3 sequences, under 65% were seen once, and the ten largest hold roughly 19%. Sequenced sample: distant non-tumor lung tissue. These receptors were taken from a man between 60 and 75 years old with non-small cell lung cancer.

Regarding this clonotype: With a much larger clone just one base away, this may be a read error. This rearrangement joins TRBV29-1 to TRBJ2-7; weak D call: TRBD2 (5 bases). This CDR3 contains 12 residues. CDR1 is SQVTM, CDR2 ANQGSEA, per germline. CDR3 amino acids: CNVTAGSYEQYF. The DNA of the CDR3 is TGCAACGTGACGGCGGGCTCCTACGAGCAGTACTTC.

This chain connects TRBV20-1 to TRBJ2-5, with 12 bases that match TRBD1. Per the germline V gene, CDR1 is DFQATT and CDR2 is SNEGSKA (reference sequence). The CDR3 covers 14 residues. CDR3 sequence reads: CNTSPGQGAETQYF. For the CDR3, the DNA is TGCAATACTAGCCCGGGACAGGGGGCTGAGACCCAGTACTTC.

Of note for this clonotype: A much more abundant neighbour one base away suggests this may be a read error. The V call is TRBV20-1, the J call TRBJ1-2, with D unclear. V was cut by 7 bases and J by 6 bases, with 18 bases left in between. Per germline, CDR1 DFQATT and CDR2 SNEGSKA (reference sequence). The CDR3 is 13 residues long. The CDR3 sequence: CSGGLGVEDGYTF. The CDR3 nucleotides are TGCAGTGGGGGTTTGGGAGTGGAGGATGGCTACACCTTC.

The table lists this clonotype with a few counts. The chain has TRBV2 and TRBJ1-2, with 10 bases aligning to TRBD1. Germline V lookup: CDR1 SNHLY, CDR2 FYNNEI. Trimming cost V 10 bases and J 6 bases; bases outside gene matches: 5. The CDR3 runs 12 residues. The CDR3 reads CATWDRGDGYTF. Here the CDR3 DNA reads TGTGCCACCTGGGACAGGGGAGATGGCTACACCTTC.

The chain couples TRBV11-1 to TRBJ2-1, with a tentative D call TRBD1 (6 bases). The germline V and J ends were trimmed by 1 base and 9 bases, with 19 bases remaining between them. The CDR3 loop spans 16 amino acids. Germline CDR1 and CDR2: SGHAT and FQDESV (reference sequence). The CDR3 DNA is TGTGCCAGCAGCTTAGTTGGATTCAGGGGTGCGGCTGAGCAGTTCTTC. Amino acids: CASSLVGFRGAAEQFF. The full variable domain, with the rest looked up from reference TRBV11-1 and TRBJ2-1, is EAEVAQSPRYKITEKSQAVAFWCDPISGHATLYWYRQILGQGPELLVQFQDESVVDDSQLPKDRFSAERLKGVDSTLKIQPAELGDSAMYLCASSLVGFRGAAEQFFGPGTRLTVL.

Points on this clonotype: This may come from a read error, since a much larger clone is one base off. The gene calls are TRBV20-1 and TRBJ1-1; TRBD1 matches at 8 bases. After removal of 6 bases from V and 0 bases from J, the junction contained 6 bases not matched to a gene. Germline CDR1 and CDR2: DFQATT and SNEGSKA (reference sequence). The CDR3 sequence is 14 residues long. This CDR3 is CSAIQGGMNTEAFF. For the CDR3, the DNA is TGCAGTGCAATACAGGGGGGAATGAACACTGAAGCTTTCTTT.

This clonotype was detected only once. A much larger clonotype is one base distant, so this may be a read error. The chain recombines TRBV7-8 with TRBJ2-5; D may be TRBD1 (6 bases). This CDR3 contains 12 residues. From germline, CDR1 is SGHVS and CDR2 FQNEAQ. The DNA for the CDR3 is TGTGCCAGCAGCAACGACAGGAGGACCCGGTACTTC. Amino acids: CASSNDRRTRYF.

Remarks on this clonotype: Possible read error: a much larger clone is one base away. This chain connects TRBV10-1 to TRBJ2-7; D may be TRBD1 (6 bases). Between the trimmed V and J ends, which lost 2 bases and 2 bases, there was a span of 13 bases. The CDR3 runs to 15 residues. Germline V CDR1 and CDR2: WNHNN, SYGVQD (reference sequence). The CDR3 loop reads CASSENPGHTYEQYF. CDR3 nucleotide sequence: TGCGCCAGCAGTGAGAACCCGGGACATACCTACGAGCAGTACTTC.

By its share, this clonotype is medium-sized. V and J are TRBV10-2 and TRBJ1-5, with D possibly matching TRBD1 (5 bases). The CDR3 covers 16 residues. Trimming stripped 2 bases from V and 2 bases from J, with 13 bases between. Looked up from germline, CDR1 is WSHSY and CDR2 is SAAADI. The CDR3: CASSETGGVGNQPQHF. CDR3 DNA: TGCGCCAGCAGTGAGACAGGTGGGGTTGGCAATCAGCCCCAGCATTTT.

Regarding this clonotype: The junction departs from the called germline gene at one end, perhaps through a read error. J is TRBJ2-3 and V is TRBV6-1; D is perhaps TRBD1 (6 bases). The DNA end is a closer match to TRBJ1-5, so the J assignment may be wrong. The CDR3 loop spans 16 amino acids. The germline V gene has CDR1 MNHNS and CDR2 SASEGT. CDR3 sequence (DNA): TGTGCTAGCAGTGAAGCTCTAGCGGGGGGGGCGGATACGCAGCATTTT. It translates to CASSEALAGGADTQHF.

Details on this clonotype: Since a much larger clone is just one base distant, this may be a read error. The chain recombines TRBV6-6 with TRBJ1-1; 7 nucleotides align to TRBD1. The germline CDR1 and CDR2 sequences are MNHNY and SVGAGI (reference sequence). CDR3 length equals 15 residues. The CDR3 region has the DNA TGTGTCAGCAGTAATCAGGCTACAGGGGACACTGAAGCTTTCTTT. Its translation is CVSSNQATGDTEAFF.

This clonotype was counted at least ten times. The chain combines TRBV5-1 with TRBJ2-5; D gene unclear. The CDR3 spans 14 residues. Per germline, CDR1 SGHRS and CDR2 YFSETQ. With 0 bases removed from V and 1 base from J, the gap between germline ends came to 7 bases. CDR3: CASSLDIVQETQYF. CDR3 nucleotides: TGCGCCAGCAGCTTGGATATTGTCCAAGAGACCCAGTACTTC.

The sample holds many counts of this clonotype. The gene calls are TRBV20-1 and TRBJ2-3; no clear D gene. The germline gives CDR1 DFQATT, CDR2 SNEGSKA (reference sequence). The germline V and J ends were trimmed by 3 bases and 0 bases, with 7 bases remaining between them. The CDR3 totals 13 residues. The CDR3 DNA reads as TGCAGTGCTAGTTACTACAGCACAGATACGCAGTATTTT. Residues: CSASYYSTDTQYF.

The genes are TRBV7-2 and TRBJ1-1; D uncertain. V lost 0 bases and J lost 4, with 9 bases in between. This CDR3 comprises 14 residues. Germline values: CDR1 SGHTA, CDR2 FQGNSA. CDR3 nucleotide sequence: TGTGCCAGCAGCTTAGCGTCTCCTGGCACTGAAGCTTTCTTT. Residues: CASSLASPGTEAFF. Variable domain in full (rest from reference TRBV7-2 and TRBJ1-1): GAGVSQSPSNKVTEKGKDVELRCDPISGHTALYWYRQSLGQGLEFLIYFQGNSAPDKSGLPSDRFSAERTGGSVSTLTIQRTQQEDSAVYLCASSLASPGTEAFFGQGTRLTVV.

Details on this clonotype: Germline and junction disagree at one end, which may indicate a read error. J is TRBJ2-7 and V is TRBV11-1; tentatively, D is TRBD1 or TRBD2 (5 bases each). This CDR3 is 14 amino acids long. Germline-derived CDR1 and CDR2 are SGHAT and FQDESV (reference sequence). In DNA, the CDR3 is TGTGCCAGCAGCTTAGAGGGGACCTCATCCGAGCTGTACTTC. Translation: CASSLEGTSSELYF.

This clonotype was recorded once. Its ends do not fully match the called genes, so a read error is possible. The chain employs TRBV29-1 and TRBJ2-1; 8 nucleotides line up with TRBD2. Germline values: CDR1 SQVTM, CDR2 ANQGSEA. This CDR3 has 16 residues. CDR3 bases: TGCATCGTTGAAAAAGATCCAGCGGGAGTAGTCAATGAGCAGTTATTC. Amino acids: CIVEKDPAGVVNEQLF.

There are many counts of this clonotype. The J gene is TRBJ2-7, the V gene TRBV6-2 or TRBV6-3; a weak D match, TRBD2 (5 bases). Deletions cut 8 bases from V and 0 bases from J, with 14 bases between. The CDR3 covers 14 residues. CDR1 is MNHEY, CDR2 SVGEGT, per germline. The CDR3 region is CASGNGDSSYEQYF. DNA of the CDR3: TGTGCCAGCGGTAACGGGGATAGCTCCTACGAGCAGTACTTC.

In regard to this clonotype: Given a much more abundant clone one base away, this may be a read error. This rearrangement joins TRBV5-6 to TRBJ2-1; TRBD2 might be the D (5 bases). V lost 2 bases and J 4 bases, leaving 13 bases between the germline ends. There are 15 residues in the CDR3. Germline CDR1 SGHDT, CDR2 YYEEEE. The CDR3 coding sequence is TGTGCCAGCAGCTTTCCGAGGGCGAGATACAATGAGCAGTTCTTC. Amino acid sequence: CASSFPRARYNEQFF.

Concerning this clonotype: This may arise from a read error, as a much more abundant clone is one base away. The CDR3 end shows no conserved phenylalanine or tryptophan, and so a read error is likely. The genes are TRBV7-9 and TRBJ1-2; 7 bases agree with TRBD1. The germline CDR1 and CDR2 sequences are SEHNR and FQNEAQ (reference sequence). V shed 2 bases and J 3 bases; nucleotides not matched to a gene: 6. The CDR3 is 15 residues long. CDR3 loop: CASSLISRGHYGYTL. The CDR3 nucleotides read TGTGCCAGCAGCTTAATTTCAAGGGGGCACTATGGCTACACCTTA.

The chain combines TRBV29-1 with TRBJ2-3, with 9 bases matching TRBD1. The V gene's germline CDR1 is SQVTM and CDR2 ANQGSEA. This CDR3 region has 18 residues. Trimming at V came to 6 bases and at J to 0 bases, leaving 16 bases not matched to a gene. For the CDR3, the DNA is TGCAGCGTGACAGGGGGAAATAGTGGGGTTACTAGCACAGATACGCAGTATTTT. Protein: CSVTGGNSGVTSTDTQYF.

This clonotype was counted at least ten times. This sequence joins TRBV5-4 and TRBJ2-1, with D possibly being TRBD1 (5 bases). Germline CDR1 reads SGHNT; CDR2 reads YYREEE (reference sequence). The CDR3 covers 15 residues. The germline V and J ends were trimmed by 4 bases and 7 bases, with 18 bases remaining between them. CDR3 sequence (DNA): TGTGCCAGCAGCCTTGAAAGGACACGGAGTAATGAGCAGTTCTTC. Its translation is CASSLERTRSNEQFF.

In the case of this clonotype: In this CDR3 the conserved last residue, phenylalanine or tryptophan, is missing, so a read error is likely. It is unclear where the CDR3 begins or ends on the DNA, so no DNA is shown, and the CDR3 is as TCRdb lists it. This chain links TRBV29-1 with TRBJ2-1; TRBD2, the D gene given by the table, was not confirmed from the DNA. The CDR3 adds up to 13 amino acids, both ends counted. Per germline, CDR1 SQVTM and CDR2 ANQGSEA. CDR3 sequence reads: CSVVETSGSERFS.

Points on this clonotype: This may arise from a read error, as a much more abundant clone is one base away. The genes are TRBV28 and TRBJ2-5, with D perhaps given as TRBD1 or TRBD2 (5 bases each). Between the trimmed V and J ends, which lost 2 bases and 5 bases, there was a span of 12 bases. The CDR3 totals 14 residues. The germline gives CDR1 MDHEN, CDR2 SYDVKM. CDR3 in DNA: TGTGCCAGCAGTTTAGTAGGGGACGCGGAGACCCAGTACTTC. This sequence encodes CASSLVGDAETQYF.